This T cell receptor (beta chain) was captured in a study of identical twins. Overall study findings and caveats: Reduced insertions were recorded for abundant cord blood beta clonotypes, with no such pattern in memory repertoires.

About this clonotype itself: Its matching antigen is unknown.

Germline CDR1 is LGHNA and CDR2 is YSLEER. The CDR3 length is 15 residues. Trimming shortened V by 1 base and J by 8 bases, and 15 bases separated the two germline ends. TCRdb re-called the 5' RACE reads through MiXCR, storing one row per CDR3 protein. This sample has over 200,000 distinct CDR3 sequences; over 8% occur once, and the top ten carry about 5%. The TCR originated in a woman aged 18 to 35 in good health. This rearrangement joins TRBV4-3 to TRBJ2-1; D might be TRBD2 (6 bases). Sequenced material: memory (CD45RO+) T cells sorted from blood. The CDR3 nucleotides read TGCGCCAGCAGCCAAGTTTTAGGGGACTTGGATGAGCAGTTCTTC. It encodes CASSQVLGDLDEQFF.